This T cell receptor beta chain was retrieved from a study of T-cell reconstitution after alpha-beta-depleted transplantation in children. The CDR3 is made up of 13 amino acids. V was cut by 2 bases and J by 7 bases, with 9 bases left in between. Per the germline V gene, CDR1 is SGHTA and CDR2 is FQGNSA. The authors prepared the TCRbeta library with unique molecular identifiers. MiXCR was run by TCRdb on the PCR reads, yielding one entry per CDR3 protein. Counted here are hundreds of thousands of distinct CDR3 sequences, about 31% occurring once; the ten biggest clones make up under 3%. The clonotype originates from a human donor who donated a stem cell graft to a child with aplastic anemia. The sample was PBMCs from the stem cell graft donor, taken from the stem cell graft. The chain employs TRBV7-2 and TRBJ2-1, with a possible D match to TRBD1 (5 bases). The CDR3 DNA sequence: TGTGCCAGCAGCTTAAGGGGTGTTAATGAGCAGTTCTTC. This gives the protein CASSLRGVNEQFF.